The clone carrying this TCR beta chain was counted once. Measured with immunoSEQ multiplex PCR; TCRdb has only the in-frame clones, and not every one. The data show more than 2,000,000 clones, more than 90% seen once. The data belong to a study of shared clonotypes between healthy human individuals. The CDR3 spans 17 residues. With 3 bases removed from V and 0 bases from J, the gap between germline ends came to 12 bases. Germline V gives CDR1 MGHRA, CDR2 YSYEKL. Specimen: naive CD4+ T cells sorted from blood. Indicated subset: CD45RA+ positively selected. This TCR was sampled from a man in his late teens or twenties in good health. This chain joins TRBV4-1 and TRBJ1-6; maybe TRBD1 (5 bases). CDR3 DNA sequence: TGCGCCAGCAGCCAGGGTAGGGGAGACTCCTATAATTCACCCCTCCACTTT. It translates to CASSQGRGDSYNSPLHF.